The 28 T cell receptor beta chains presented below share a single source sample, sequenced in a study of molecular identifiers for immune sequencing clone quantification. TCRdb ran MiXCR on the PCR reads and lists one entry per CDR3 protein. The data hold some 590,000 distinct CDR3 sequences, with around 25% observed a single time. What was sequenced was naive CD8+ T cells from blood, with Jurkat cell RNA spiked in. The subset here: FACS-sorted CD8+CD4-CCR7+CD45RA+ naive T cells. These receptors were collected from a human donor in good health. Some libraries in this study had Jurkat cell RNA spiked in.

This clonotype was recorded many times. This sequence joins TRBV7-9 and TRBJ2-6; perhaps TRBD1 as D (5 bases). Germline CDR1 SEHNR, CDR2 FQNEAQ (reference sequence). The CDR3 loop spans 16 amino acids. Trimming removed 5 bases at V and 1 base at J, with 12 bases between. CDR3 region: CASSHIQGSGANVLTF. In DNA, the CDR3 is TGTGCCAGCAGCCATATCCAGGGTTCTGGGGCCAACGTCCTGACTTTC.

This clonotype has only one observation. V usage is TRBV19 and J usage is TRBJ1-2, with D uncertain. In germline, CDR1 is LNHDA, CDR2 SQIVND (reference sequence). The CDR3 runs to 13 residues. Trimming shortened V by 3 bases and J by 6 bases, and 11 bases separated the two germline ends. CDR3 in amino acids: CASSIGGRNGYTF. For the CDR3, the DNA is TGTGCCAGTAGTATCGGAGGACGAAATGGCTACACCTTC.

This clonotype was detected many times. V is TRBV6-6 and J is TRBJ2-5; D gene ambiguous. The CDR3 runs 12 residues. Trimming shortened V by 7 bases and J by 3 bases, and 9 bases separated the two germline ends. The germline V gene has CDR1 MNHNY and CDR2 SVGAGI (reference sequence). This CDR3 reads CASTPSEETQYF. The CDR3 nucleotides read TGTGCCAGCACACCCTCCGAAGAGACCCAGTACTTC.

The sample holds many counts of this clonotype. This chain uses TRBV6-5 with TRBJ1-1, with TRBD1 identical over 9 bases. The V segment lost 5 bases and the J segment 5 bases; nucleotides outside the gene matches: 6. This CDR3 spans 14 amino acids. Germline lookup yields CDR1 MNHEY and CDR2 SVGAGI. CDR3 sequence: CASSTWTGVTEAFF. Written as DNA, the CDR3 is TGTGCCAGCAGTACCTGGACAGGGGTTACTGAAGCTTTCTTT.

The table lists this clonotype with many counts. This chain joins TRBV7-6 and TRBJ2-6; D not certain. This CDR3 has 17 amino acids. The germline CDR1 and CDR2 sequences are SGHVS and FNYEAQ. V was clipped by 5 bases and J by 1 base, with 15 bases between them. This CDR3 is CASSAHPAFSGANVLTF. CDR3 nucleotides: TGTGCCAGCAGCGCCCACCCCGCCTTTTCTGGGGCCAACGTCCTGACTTTC.

V and J are TRBV30 and TRBJ2-1; possibly TRBD1 for D (6 bases). Trimming left V 6 bases short and J 10 bases short, with 13 bases between. Per the germline V gene, CDR1 is GTSNPN and CDR2 is SVGIG (reference sequence). CDR3 size: 11 residues. The CDR3 coding sequence is TGTGCCTGCCTGGACAGCCCCGAGCAGTTCTTC. It encodes CACLDSPEQFF.

The sample holds one count of this clonotype. A read error is possible here, since a much larger clone lies one base away. This CDR3 reads CASSSSVGRGQESQYF. CDR3 coding DNA: TGTGCCAGCAGCTCATCCGTGGGCAGGGGCCAAGAGAGCCAGTACTTC. The chain links TRBV7-9 to TRBJ2-5; D perhaps matches TRBD1 (6 bases). CDR1 is SEHNR, CDR2 FQNEAQ, per germline (reference sequence). This CDR3 is 16 amino acids long.

This clonotype was seen a few times. This chain links TRBV7-9 with TRBJ2-1, with a possible D match to TRBD2 (6 bases). Trimming removed 0 bases from V and 6 bases from J, with 15 bases in between. The CDR3 spans 16 residues. Germline loops: CDR1 SEHNR, CDR2 FQNEAQ (reference sequence). This CDR3 reads CASSLAIGGSVNEQFF. CDR3 nucleotides: TGTGCCAGCAGCTTAGCGATTGGGGGGTCGGTCAATGAGCAGTTCTTC.

This clonotype was picked up many times. J is TRBJ2-3 and V is TRBV28; TRBD2 agrees at 7 bases. CDR1 and CDR2 from the germline V gene are MDHEN and SYDVKM. This CDR3 has 15 residues. Trimming took 9 bases from V and 4 from J; bases not matched to a gene: 13. CDR3 sequence reads: CASVRGRGLADTQYF. In DNA form, the CDR3 reads TGTGCCAGTGTCCGTGGGAGGGGCCTCGCAGATACGCAGTATTTT.

A remark on this clonotype: This may arise from a read error, as a much more abundant clone is one base away. The chain has TRBV6-2 or TRBV6-3 and TRBJ2-4; no definite D call. This CDR3 region has 18 residues. Germline CDR1 is MNHEY and CDR2 is SVGEGT. The CDR3 region has the DNA TGTGCCAGCAGTTATGGATTGGGTTTCCTCGTAGCCGAAAACATTCAGTACTTC. It translates to CASSYGLGFLVAENIQYF.

This clonotype appeared a few times. This chain connects TRBV5-1 to TRBJ2-7, with D maybe TRBD2 (7 bases). The CDR3 runs to 14 residues. Germline V gene data show CDR1 as SGHRS and CDR2 as YFSETQ. The ends were cut back, 4 bases at V and 7 bases at J, with 18 bases in the middle. The CDR3 is CASSHVGGREEQYF. The CDR3 nucleotides are TGCGCCAGCAGCCACGTCGGGGGGCGGGAGGAGCAGTACTTC. The whole variable domain, remainder taken from reference TRBV5-1 and TRBJ2-7, is KAGVTQTPRYLIKTRGQQVTLSCSPISGHRSVSWYQQTPGQGLQFLFEYFSETQRNKGNFPGRFSGRQFSNSRSEMNVSTLELGDSALYLCASSHVGGREEQYFGPGTRLTVT.

This clonotype was detected many times. The CDR3 DNA reads TGCGCCAGCAGCTTGGGCGGGGGACTGCTCAATGAGCAGTTCTTC. It specifies CASSLGGGLLNEQFF. This chain links TRBV5-1 with TRBJ2-1; 7 nucleotides line up with TRBD2. Per germline, CDR1 SGHRS and CDR2 YFSETQ. V shed 0 bases and J 6 bases; nucleotides not matched to a gene: 6. The CDR3 contains 15 residues.

The chain employs TRBV12-3 or TRBV12-4 and TRBJ2-1; TRBD2 matches 10 bases. The CDR3 spans 16 residues. V was clipped by 3 bases and J by 8 bases; unmatched bases: 10. CDR3 nucleotides: TGTGCCAGCAGTTTCTATCTAGCGGGAGCCTCGGATGAGCAGTTCTTC. Its translation is CASSFYLAGASDEQFF.

Concerning this clonotype itself: This may be a read error: a much more frequent sequence differs by one nucleotide. V gene TRBV5-4 combines with J gene TRBJ2-3; D remains unclear. Germline assignment: CDR1 SGHNT and CDR2 YYREEE (reference sequence). CDR3 size: 12 residues. The CDR3 bases are TGTGCCGGCAGGCCGCCAGGTCAGACGCAGTATTTT. Protein product: CAGRPPGQTQYF.

Of note for this clonotype: The junction differs from germline at one of its ends, possibly a read error. In DNA form, the CDR3 reads TGTGCCAGCAGCTTAGAACCAGGACAAAACACAAATACGCAGTATTTT. This gives the protein CASSLEPGQNTNTQYF. The genes are TRBV7-3 and TRBJ2-3; TRBD1 might be the D (5 bases). This CDR3 is built from 16 residues. CDR1 and CDR2 (germline): SGHTA, FQGTGA.

At least ten counts were recorded for this clonotype. The chain is built from TRBV29-1 and TRBJ1-1; 8 positions match TRBD1. Unmatched junction bases numbered 4, after V lost 4 bases and J lost 6 bases. CDR1 SQVTM and CDR2 ANQGSEA come from the germline V gene. This CDR3 has 12 amino acids. The DNA for the CDR3 is TGCAGCGTTGCGACAGGGGAGCCTGAAGCTTTCTTT. Translated: CSVATGEPEAFF. Full variable domain (outside the CDR3, taken from reference TRBV29-1 and TRBJ1-1): SAVISQKPSRDICQRGTSLTIQCQVDSQVTMMFWYRQQPGQSLTLIATANQGSEATYESGFVIDKFPISRPNLTFSTLTVSNMSPEDSSIYLCSVATGEPEAFFGQGTRLTVV.

This clonotype has at least ten counts. J is TRBJ1-1 and V is TRBV6-2 or TRBV6-3; unclear D gene. Between the trimmed V and J ends, which lost 7 bases and 1 base, there was a span of 4 bases. Germline CDR1 and CDR2: MNHEY and SVGEGT. The CDR3 runs to 11 residues. The CDR3 nucleotides are TGTGCCAGCAAGGAGAACACTGAAGCTTTCTTT. Protein product: CASKENTEAFF.

In its sample, this clonotype was seen a few times. The chain uses TRBV20-1 and TRBJ1-1, with TRBD1 matching over 7 bases. CDR1 DFQATT and CDR2 SNEGSKA come from the germline V gene (reference sequence). CDR3 length: 16 amino acids. Trimming at V came to 0 bases and at J to 4 bases, leaving 11 bases not matched to a gene. CDR3: CSARDTRGTARTEAFF. CDR3 bases: TGCAGTGCTAGAGATACCCGGGGGACAGCCCGCACTGAAGCTTTCTTT.

Concerning this clonotype: A clone one base away is much larger, so this may be a read error. The chain combines TRBV7-6 with TRBJ1-1; D uncertain. The germline CDR1 and CDR2 sequences are SGHVS and FNYEAQ. CDR3 length: 17 amino acids. With 0 bases removed from V and 5 bases from J, the gap between germline ends came to 19 bases. DNA for the CDR3: TGTGCCAGCAGCTTAGCGGCGGCGGGGTGGCCTGAGACTGAAGCTTTCTTT. Its protein product is CASSLAAAGWPETEAFF.

The gene calls are TRBV7-9 and TRBJ1-4; D gene uncertain. CDR1 and CDR2 from the germline V gene are SEHNR and FQNEAQ (reference sequence). Between the trimmed V and J ends, which lost 1 base and 4 bases, there was a span of 4 bases. The CDR3 is 13 amino acids. CDR3 DNA sequence: TGTGCCAGCAGCTTAGACCTTAATGAAAAACTGTTTTTT. Translated, it gives CASSLDLNEKLFF.

The V and J genes are TRBV19 and TRBJ1-5; 9 bases fit TRBD1. The CDR3 has 14 residues. Losses at the gene ends were 5 bases for V and 6 bases for J; bases not matched to a gene: 5. The germline gives CDR1 LNHDA, CDR2 SQIVND (reference sequence). CDR3 amino acids: CASSGKQGAQPQHF. CDR3 nucleotides: TGTGCCAGTAGTGGCAAACAGGGGGCTCAGCCCCAGCATTTT.

V gene TRBV19 combines with J gene TRBJ2-1, with TRBD2 identical over 7 bases. The CDR3 is 18 amino acids. Germline V CDR1 and CDR2: LNHDA, SQIVND (reference sequence). The junction had 16 bases not matched to a gene; V was cut back by 3 bases and J by 5 bases. DNA of the CDR3: TGTGCCAGTAGTATCCTCCCGTCGACTAGCTTGGAACACAATGAGCAGTTCTTC. Translating it yields CASSILPSTSLEHNEQFF.

The rearrangement links TRBV5-6 to TRBJ2-1; a weak D match, TRBD1 (5 bases). The CDR3 is made up of 15 amino acids. The germline V gene has CDR1 SGHDT and CDR2 YYEEEE. Trimming pared 1 base from V and 5 bases from J, leaving 13 bases between. The DNA for the CDR3 is TGTGCCAGCAGCTTGAGGCAGGGATGGGACAATGAGCAGTTCTTC. As protein: CASSLRQGWDNEQFF.

This clonotype showed up many times. The chain is built from TRBV23-1 and TRBJ2-1, with unresolved D. TRBV23-1 is marked as an open reading frame, function uncertain. This CDR3 is built from 14 residues. V lost 2 bases, J lost 9 bases, and 14 bases lay in between. CDR3 residues: CASSQMGLLCEQFF. CDR3 DNA sequence: TGCGCCAGCAGTCAAATGGGCCTGCTTTGTGAGCAGTTCTTC.

The sample holds many counts of this clonotype. The chain uses TRBV27 and TRBJ1-1; a possible D gene is TRBD1 (6 bases). The CDR3 is 15 amino acids. In germline, CDR1 is MNHEY, CDR2 SMNVEV (reference sequence). With 7 bases removed from V and 0 bases from J, the gap between germline ends came to 15 bases. CDR3 sequence reads: CASNFYRDLNTEAFF. CDR3 nucleotide sequence: TGTGCCAGCAACTTCTACAGGGACTTGAACACTGAAGCTTTCTTT.

Note on this clonotype: A much larger clone is a single base away; this may be a read error. The V and J genes are TRBV12-3 or TRBV12-4 and TRBJ2-7, with D maybe TRBD1 (5 bases). This CDR3 spans 13 amino acids. V was shortened by 7 bases and J by 8 bases, with 18 bases between the two germline ends. CDR3 region: CASNRSTVTKQYF. The CDR3 DNA is TGTGCCAGCAATCGCTCGACAGTTACTAAGCAGTACTTC.

In its sample, this clonotype was seen many times. The chain recombines TRBV5-1 with TRBJ2-1; D is possibly TRBD1 or TRBD2 (5 bases each). V was pared by 4 bases and J by 10 bases, with 15 bases between. Per the germline V gene, CDR1 is SGHRS and CDR2 is YFSETQ. This CDR3 has 13 residues. The CDR3 loop is CASSPVPGPEQFF. The CDR3 DNA follows: TGCGCCAGCAGCCCGGTCCCGGGACCAGAGCAGTTCTTC.

This clonotype came up a few times. The chain employs TRBV10-3 and TRBJ2-7; D is uncertain. With 3 bases removed from V and 3 bases from J, the gap between germline ends came to 15 bases. Germline V CDR1 and CDR2: ENHRY, SYGVKD. The CDR3 is 15 amino acids. CDR3 sequence reads: CAISDRSGWNYEQYF. The CDR3 DNA sequence: TGTGCCATCAGTGATAGGTCCGGGTGGAACTACGAGCAGTACTTC.